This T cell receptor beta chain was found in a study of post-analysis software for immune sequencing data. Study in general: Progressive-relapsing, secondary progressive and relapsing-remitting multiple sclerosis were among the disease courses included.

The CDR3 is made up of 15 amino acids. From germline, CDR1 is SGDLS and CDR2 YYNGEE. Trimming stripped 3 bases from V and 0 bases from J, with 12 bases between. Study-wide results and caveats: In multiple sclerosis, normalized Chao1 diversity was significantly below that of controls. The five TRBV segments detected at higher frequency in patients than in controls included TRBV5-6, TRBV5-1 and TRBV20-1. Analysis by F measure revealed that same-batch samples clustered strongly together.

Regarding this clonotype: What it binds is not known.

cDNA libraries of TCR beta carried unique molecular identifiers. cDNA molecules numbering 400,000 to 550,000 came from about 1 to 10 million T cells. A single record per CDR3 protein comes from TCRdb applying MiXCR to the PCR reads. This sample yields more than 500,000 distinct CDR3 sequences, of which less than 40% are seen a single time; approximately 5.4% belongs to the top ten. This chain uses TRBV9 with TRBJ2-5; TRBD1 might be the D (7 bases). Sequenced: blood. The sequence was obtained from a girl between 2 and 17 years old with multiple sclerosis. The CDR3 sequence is CASSAGDRHQETQYF. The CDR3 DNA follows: TGTGCCAGCAGCGCGGGGGACAGACACCAAGAGACCCAGTACTTC. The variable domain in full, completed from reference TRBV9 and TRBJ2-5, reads DSGVTQTPKHLITATGQRVTLRCSPRSGDLSVYWYQQSLDQGLQFLIQYYNGEERAKGNILERFSAQQFPDLHSELNLSSLELGDSALYFCASSAGDRHQETQYFGPGTRLLVL.